Described below is a single T cell receptor beta chain sequence and its context. The table came from immunoSEQ multiplex PCR; TCRdb's copy has only in-frame clones and leaves some out. Of just over 150,000 clones listed, approximately 90% are singletons. The sample originates from a study of control samples from healthy donors and cancer patients. Germline CDR1 and CDR2: MNHNS and SASEGT. The CDR3 is made up of 12 amino acids. Trimming stripped 3 bases from V and 5 bases from J, with 7 bases between. The chain has TRBV6-1 and TRBJ2-5; no clear D. Material: blood. This clonotype originated in a man between 25 and 39 years old in good health. CDR3 bases: TGTGCCAGCAGTGACGTTGGGGAGACCCAGTACTTC. It encodes CASSDVGETQYF.